This T cell receptor (beta chain) was profiled in a study of tumor-infiltrating lymphocytes in primary liver carcinoma. Study-level background: Patients, male and female, were 30 to 69 years old. Study outcomes and limitations: Among the pair types, tumor region pairs showed more overlap than tumor-adjacent and tumor-blood pairs.

In its sample, this clonotype was seen a few times. The antigen is not known. The junction differs from germline at one of its ends, possibly a read error. Unsorted whole blood yielded the blood RNA, and germline DNA was also extracted. TCR beta cDNA was reverse-transcribed from roughly 0.45 ug of total RNA. The reaction used a constant-region primer and ProtoScript II reverse transcriptase. TCR beta libraries came from three nested multiplex PCR rounds using slightly modified ARM-PCR. TRBV1-TRBV30 forward primers paired with a C-beta reverse primer drove the first two PCR rounds, about 10 cycles each. TCRdb called the multiplex PCR reads again in MiXCR, with one record for every CDR3 protein. The data contain fewer than 350,000 distinct CDR3 sequences, about 60% of them seen just once; the ten biggest clones take up approximately 9%. Germline V lookup: CDR1 LGHNA, CDR2 YNFKEQ. The CDR3 runs to 12 residues.

Material for sequencing was peripheral blood. The sequence was obtained from a man aged 40-49 years with primary liver carcinoma and hepatitis B virus infection. J is TRBJ1-4 and V is TRBV4-2, with unresolved D. The DNA for the CDR3 is TGTACCAGCAGTCAAGCTGGGGAAAAACTGTTTTTT. Its protein is CTSSQAGEKLFF.